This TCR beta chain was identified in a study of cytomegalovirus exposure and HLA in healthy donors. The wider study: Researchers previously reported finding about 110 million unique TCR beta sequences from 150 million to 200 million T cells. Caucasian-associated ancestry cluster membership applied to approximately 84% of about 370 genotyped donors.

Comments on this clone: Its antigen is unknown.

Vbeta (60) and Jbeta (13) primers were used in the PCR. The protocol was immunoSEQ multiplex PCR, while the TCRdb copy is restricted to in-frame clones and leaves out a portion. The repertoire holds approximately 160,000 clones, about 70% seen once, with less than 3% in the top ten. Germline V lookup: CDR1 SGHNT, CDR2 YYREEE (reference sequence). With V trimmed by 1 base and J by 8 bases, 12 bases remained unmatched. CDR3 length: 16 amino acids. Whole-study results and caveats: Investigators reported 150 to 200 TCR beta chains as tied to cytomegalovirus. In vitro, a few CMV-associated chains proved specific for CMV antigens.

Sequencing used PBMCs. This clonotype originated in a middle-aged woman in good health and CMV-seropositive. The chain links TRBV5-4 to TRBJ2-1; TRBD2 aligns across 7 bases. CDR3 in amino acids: CASSLRGERGSYEQFF. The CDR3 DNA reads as TGTGCCAGCAGCTTGCGGGGGGAGAGGGGTAGCTATGAGCAGTTCTTC.